The 28 T cell receptor beta chains presented below share a single source sample, sequenced in a study of cytomegalovirus exposure and HLA in healthy donors. Primers included in the PCR were 60 Vbeta and 13 Jbeta primers. Profiled with immunoSEQ multiplex PCR; TCRdb holds only in-frame clones, not every one. The sample includes about 67,000 clones, roughly 80% of them seen just once. The sample was PBMCs. These receptor sequences come from a man between 60 and 75 years old in good health and CMV-seropositive.

The V gene is TRBV5-8, the J gene TRBJ2-5, with 14 nucleotides matching TRBD2. The CDR3 totals 16 residues. Germline V CDR1 and CDR2: SGHTS, YDEGEE. The J segment lost 1 base and the V segment lost 4 bases, leaving 3 bases of the junction unmatched. The CDR3 coding sequence is TGTGCCAGCAGCCTAGGGACTAGCGGGGGCCAAGAGACCCAGTACTTC. Translating gives CASSLGTSGGQETQYF. Looking up the rest from reference TRBV5-8 and TRBJ2-5 gives the full variable domain: EAGVTQSPTHLIKTRGQQATLRCSPISGHTSVYWYQQALGLGLQFLLWYDEGEERNRGNFPPRFSGRQFPNYSSELNVNALELEDSALYLCASSLGTSGGQETQYFGPGTRLLVL.

J is TRBJ1-2 and V is TRBV4-1, with a weak D call TRBD1 (6 bases). The CDR3 loop spans 15 amino acids. V shed 1 base and J shed 0 bases, with 9 bases lying between them. Per germline, CDR1 MGHRA and CDR2 YSYEKL. This chain's CDR3 is CASSQGQDPNYGYTF. The CDR3 DNA reads as TGCGCCAGCAGCCAAGGACAGGACCCTAACTATGGCTACACCTTC.

The chain joins TRBV4-2 to TRBJ2-7; 7 bases line up with TRBD2. Per germline, CDR1 LGHNA and CDR2 YNFKEQ. The V gene end was trimmed by 4 bases and the J gene end by 7 bases; junction bases not matched to a gene: 13. There are 15 residues in the CDR3. The CDR3 region has the DNA TGTGCCAGCAGCCCAAGGGAGCGGGGCCTCGGAGAGCAGTACTTC. Translated: CASSPRERGLGEQYF.

CDR3 nucleotide sequence: TGCGCCAGCAGTGAGTCCCCTCGCGGGAGACCCTACAATGAGCAGTTCTTC. Its protein is CASSESPRGRPYNEQFF. The V and J genes are TRBV10-2 and TRBJ2-1, with TRBD2 matching 7 bases. Trimming cost V 0 bases and J 2 bases; bases outside gene matches: 7. CDR1 and CDR2 from the germline V gene are WSHSY and SAAADI. CDR3 length equals 17 residues.

The genes are TRBV10-3 and TRBJ2-5; 8 nucleotides agree with TRBD2. The CDR3 covers 11 residues. The V segment lost 10 bases and the J segment 4 bases; nucleotides outside the gene matches: 2. Germline V gene lookup returns CDR1 ENHRY and CDR2 SYGVKD. CDR3 region: CATAGGETQYF. The CDR3 nucleotides read TGTGCCACGGCGGGGGGAGAGACCCAGTACTTC.

CDR3 amino acids: CASSYAGRNSPLHF. The CDR3 bases are TGTGCCAGCAGTTACGCAGGGCGAAATTCACCCCTCCACTTT. The chain combines TRBV6-5 with TRBJ1-6; weak D call: TRBD1 (5 bases). The CDR3 has 14 residues. Trimming took off 2 bases at V and 7 bases at J, with 9 bases between the two ends. CDR1 is MNHEY, CDR2 SVGAGI, per germline.

This sequence joins TRBV7-8 and TRBJ2-7; 11 bases fit TRBD2. Trimming cost V 2 bases and J 0 bases; bases outside gene matches: 12. Germline V gives CDR1 SGHVS, CDR2 FQNEAQ. The CDR3 is 19 residues long. CDR3 protein: CASSLRTGLAAMSSYEQYF. In DNA form, the CDR3 reads TGTGCCAGCAGCTTAAGGACGGGACTAGCGGCAATGAGCTCCTACGAGCAGTACTTC.

The chain has TRBV9 and TRBJ1-3, with no clear D. Germline CDR1 reads SGDLS; CDR2 reads YYNGEE. The V end lost 5 bases, the J end lost 2 bases, and 11 bases lay between the germline ends. The CDR3 runs to 14 residues. For the CDR3, the DNA is TGTGCCAGCAGTGGGCCCAGCCCTGGAAACACCATATATTTT. Protein sequence: CASSGPSPGNTIYF.

This clone was recorded once. The chain combines TRBV6-5 with TRBJ1-2, with D tentatively TRBD1 (5 bases). From germline, CDR1 is MNHEY and CDR2 SVGAGI. The CDR3 covers 11 residues. V was shortened by 2 bases and J by 8 bases, with 6 bases between the two germline ends. The CDR3 here is CASSYGGGYTF. In DNA, the CDR3 is TGTGCCAGCAGTTACGGGGGGGGCTACACCTTC.

This clone appeared a single time. The chain carries TRBV19 and TRBJ1-6; D is unclear. The CDR3 loop spans 15 amino acids. CDR1 and CDR2 from the germline V gene are LNHDA and SQIVND (reference sequence). The germline V and J ends were trimmed by 6 bases and 5 bases, with 14 bases remaining between them. The DNA of the CDR3 is TGTGCCAGTAGGATTTCGGGAACGGATAATTCACCCCTCCACTTT. Translation: CASRISGTDNSPLHF.

The chain is built from TRBV5-6 and TRBJ1-3; TRBD1 aligns across 8 bases. Trimming removed 4 bases from V and 4 bases from J; junction bases left unmatched: 7. Germline values: CDR1 SGHDT, CDR2 YYEEEE. This CDR3 is 15 amino acids long. The CDR3 is CASSLKQGDGNTIYF. Here the CDR3 DNA reads TGTGCCAGCAGCCTGAAACAGGGGGACGGAAACACCATATATTTT. Combining the CDR3 with reference TRBV5-6 and TRBJ1-3 gives the whole variable domain DAGVTQSPTHLIKTRGQQVTLRCSPKSGHDTVSWYQQALGQGPQFIFQYYEEEERQRGNFPDRFSGHQFPNYSSELNVNALLLGDSALYLCASSLKQGDGNTIYFGEGSWLTVV.

V usage is TRBV13 and J usage is TRBJ2-1; no clear D gene. Per the germline V gene, CDR1 is PRHDT and CDR2 is FYEKMQ (reference sequence). The CDR3 runs to 16 residues. V was trimmed by 1 base and J by 4 bases, leaving 14 bases between them. The DNA of the CDR3 is TGTGCCAGCAGCTTAGAGGCCCTAACTATATACAATGAGCAGTTCTTC. It codes for CASSLEALTIYNEQFF.

The CDR3 sequence: CASRRREEYGYTF. DNA for the CDR3: TGTGCCAGCCGCCGGAGGGAGGAGTATGGCTACACCTTC. This chain links TRBV5-5 with TRBJ1-2; no definite D call. The CDR3 runs 13 residues. V shed 7 bases and J shed 5 bases, with 15 bases lying between them. Per the germline V gene, CDR1 is SGHKS and CDR2 is YYEKEE (reference sequence).

The V gene is TRBV4-1, the J gene TRBJ1-1; 12 bases map to TRBD1. CDR1 is MGHRA, CDR2 YSYEKL, per germline. Unmatched junction bases numbered 13, after V lost 3 bases and J lost 5 bases. The CDR3 consists of 18 residues. CDR3 amino acids: CASSHPAGGQGAWTEAFF. DNA for the CDR3: TGCGCCAGCAGCCACCCCGCGGGGGGACAGGGGGCTTGGACTGAAGCTTTCTTT.

The rearrangement joins TRBV11-3 to TRBJ2-2; 8 bases are a match to TRBD2. This CDR3 is built from 17 residues. V lost 5 bases, J lost 2 bases, and 10 bases stayed unmatched. From germline, CDR1 is SGHNT and CDR2 YENEEA. CDR3 sequence: CASSPASGRGNTGELFF. The CDR3 nucleotides are TGTGCCAGCAGCCCCGCCAGCGGGAGAGGAAACACCGGGGAGCTGTTTTTT.

The chain carries TRBV13 and TRBJ1-6, with a weak D call TRBD1 (6 bases). The V and J ends lost 5 bases and 10 bases respectively, with 15 bases between them. Germline V gene data show CDR1 as PRHDT and CDR2 as FYEKMQ (reference sequence). The CDR3 length is 14 residues. Here the CDR3 reads CASSPGRGSSPLHF. The CDR3 bases are TGTGCCAGCAGCCCCGGCAGGGGAAGCTCACCCCTCCACTTT.

This clone is a singleton in its sample. Relative to the germline gene, one junction end is altered; a read error may explain this. The same CDR3 is also encoded by other DNA sequences in this sample. CDR3 region: CASSLAREGEQYF. DNA for the CDR3: TGTGCCAGCAGTTTAGCGCGTGAGGGCGAGCAGTACTTC. The V gene is TRBV7-8, the J gene TRBJ2-7; D is perhaps TRBD2 (5 bases). Per germline, CDR1 SGHVS and CDR2 FQNEAQ. CDR3 length: 13 residues.

This chain joins TRBV2 and TRBJ2-1, with TRBD1 as a possible D gene (6 bases). The CDR3 totals 13 residues. V lost 2 bases to trimming and J lost 7 bases, with 9 bases between them. Germline loops: CDR1 SNHLY, CDR2 FYNNEI. The CDR3: CASSEWQGNEQFF. The CDR3 DNA reads TGTGCCAGCAGTGAATGGCAGGGGAATGAGCAGTTCTTC.

The J gene is TRBJ1-1, the V gene TRBV6-5; 7 bases map to TRBD1. Trimming cost V 7 bases and J 1 base; bases outside gene matches: 9. The CDR3 totals 15 residues. Germline lookup yields CDR1 MNHEY and CDR2 SVGAGI. The CDR3 sequence: CASNPQGQTNTEAFF. CDR3 DNA: TGTGCCAGCAATCCCCAGGGACAGACGAACACTGAAGCTTTCTTT.

Sample share makes this clone medium-sized. V is TRBV6-1 and J is TRBJ2-1, with D possibly being TRBD1 (6 bases). The germline V gene has CDR1 MNHNS and CDR2 SASEGT. V shed 8 bases and J shed 5 bases, with 10 bases lying between them. The CDR3 loop spans 12 amino acids. The CDR3 region has the DNA TGTGCCAGCGGACAGTTTAACAATGAGCAGTTCTTC. It is translated as CASGQFNNEQFF.

The chain couples TRBV27 to TRBJ1-1; D possibly corresponds to TRBD1 (6 bases). From germline, CDR1 is MNHEY and CDR2 SMNVEV (reference sequence). CDR3 size: 14 residues. Trimming pared 3 bases from V and 0 bases from J, leaving 8 bases between. The CDR3 bases are TGTGCCAGCAGTTTCAGGGGCATGAACACTGAAGCTTTCTTT. This encodes CASSFRGMNTEAFF.

This chain joins TRBV6-5 and TRBJ2-7, with a possible D match to TRBD2 (7 bases). V lost 10 bases to trimming and J lost 1 base, with 17 bases between them. This CDR3 region has 14 residues. The germline V gene encodes CDR1 MNHEY and CDR2 SVGAGI. The CDR3 loop reads CATWVGGPSYEQYF. In nucleotides, the CDR3 is TGTGCCACCTGGGTCGGGGGGCCATCCTACGAGCAGTACTTC.

This clone appeared once. The chain uses TRBV11-3 and TRBJ2-7; TRBD2 matches 7 bases. Germline CDR1 is SGHNT and CDR2 is YENEEA. J gave up 7 bases and V 5 bases, and 8 bases lay outside the gene matches. The CDR3 runs 13 residues. This chain's CDR3 is CASSKGGPGEQYF. CDR3 sequence (DNA): TGTGCCAGCAGCAAGGGAGGGCCGGGGGAGCAGTACTTC.

This clone was recorded once. The chain couples TRBV23-1 to TRBJ2-7; 14 positions match TRBD2. TRBV23-1 has ORF status, its function being uncertain. The CDR3 is made up of 15 amino acids. V dropped 4 bases and J dropped 5; count of bases not matched to a gene: 4. The CDR3 here is CASSPGTSGSDEQYF. CDR3 in DNA: TGCGCCAGCAGTCCTGGGACTAGCGGGAGTGACGAGCAGTACTTC.

The chain joins TRBV23-1 to TRBJ2-5, with no clear D. Judging by the DNA end, TRBJ2-7 fits better; the J call may be wrong. TRBV23-1 is classed as an ORF, of uncertain function. There are 12 residues in the CDR3. As DNA, the CDR3 is TGCGCCAGCAGTCAATTTATGTACGAGCAGTACTTC. It is translated as CASSQFMYEQYF.

This chain links TRBV5-6 with TRBJ2-5, with D possibly TRBD1 on 6 matching bases. TRBJ2-7 matches the DNA end more closely, so the J call is doubtful. CDR3 length: 13 amino acids. The germline gives CDR1 SGHDT, CDR2 YYEEEE. The CDR3 region has the DNA TGTGCCAGCAGCTCCGGGACAATCCACGAGCAGTACTTC. It encodes CASSSGTIHEQYF.

The chain combines TRBV28 with TRBJ2-2; 10 positions agree with TRBD1. The germline CDR1 and CDR2 sequences are MDHEN and SYDVKM. The J segment lost 3 bases and the V segment lost 2 bases, leaving 3 bases of the junction unmatched. This CDR3 region has 16 residues. The CDR3 DNA reads TGTGCCAGCAGTTTAATCGGGACAGGGGACACCGGGGAGCTGTTTTTT. Amino acid sequence: CASSLIGTGDTGELFF.

The gene calls are TRBV29-1 and TRBJ1-1; D unclear. The V gene's germline CDR1 is SQVTM and CDR2 ANQGSEA. The CDR3 extends over 13 amino acids. V lost 7 bases and J 1 base, leaving 13 bases between the germline ends. The CDR3 coding sequence is TGCAGCGACCTTCAAGCTACGAACACTGAAGCTTTCTTT. Its protein is CSDLQATNTEAFF. The full variable domain, with the rest looked up from reference TRBV29-1 and TRBJ1-1, is SAVISQKPSRDICQRGTSLTIQCQVDSQVTMMFWYRQQPGQSLTLIATANQGSEATYESGFVIDKFPISRPNLTFSTLTVSNMSPEDSSIYLCSDLQATNTEAFFGQGTRLTVV.